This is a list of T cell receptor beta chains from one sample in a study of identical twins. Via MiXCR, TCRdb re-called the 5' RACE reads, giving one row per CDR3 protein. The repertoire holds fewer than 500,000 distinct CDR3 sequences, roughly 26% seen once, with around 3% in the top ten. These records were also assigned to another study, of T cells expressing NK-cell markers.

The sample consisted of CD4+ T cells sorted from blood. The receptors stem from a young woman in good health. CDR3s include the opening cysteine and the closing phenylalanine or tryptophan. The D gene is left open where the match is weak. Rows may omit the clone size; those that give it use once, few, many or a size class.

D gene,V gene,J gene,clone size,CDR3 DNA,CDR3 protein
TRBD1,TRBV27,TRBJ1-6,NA,TGTGCCAGCAGACTGGACAGGGAAGGGTCACCCCTCCACTTT,CASRLDREGSPLHF
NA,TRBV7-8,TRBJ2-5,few,TGTGCCAGCAGGACACAGGGGGGGAAAGAGACCCAGTACTTC,CASRTQGGKETQYF
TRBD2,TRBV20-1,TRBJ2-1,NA,TGCAGGGCCTTCGCGGGGGGGTCCCGCAATGAGCAGTTCTTC,CRAFAGGSRNEQFF
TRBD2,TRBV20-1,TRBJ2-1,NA,TGCAGTGCTAGGGCTAGCGGGAGGAAAAAGGGATCCTACAATGAGCAGTTCTTC,CSARASGRKKGSYNEQFF
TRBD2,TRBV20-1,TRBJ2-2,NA,TGCAGTGCGCCCGTATTTAGCGGGACGAGGGGCGCCGGGGAGCTGTTTTTT,CSAPVFSGTRGAGELFF
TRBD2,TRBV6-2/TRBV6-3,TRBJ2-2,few,TGTGCCAGCAGTTACCCGCTGACTAGCGGACCCGGGGAGCTGTTTTTT,CASSYPLTSGPGELFF
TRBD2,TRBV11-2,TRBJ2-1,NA,TGTGCCAGCAGCTCGGGACTAGCGGGAGGGTATGAGCAGTTCTTC,CASSSGLAGGYEQFF
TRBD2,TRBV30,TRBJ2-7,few,TGTGCCCGAGGACTAGCTAACTCCGAGCAGTACTTC,CARGLANSEQYF
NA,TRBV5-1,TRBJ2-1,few,TGCGCCAGCAGCTTGGAGGCGACATACAATGAGCAGTTCTTC,CASSLEATYNEQFF
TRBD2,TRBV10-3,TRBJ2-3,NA,TGTGCCACCTCCCGATGGACTAGCGGGAGTCACTCAGATACGCAGTATTTT,CATSRWTSGSHSDTQYF
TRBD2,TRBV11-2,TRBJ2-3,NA,TGTGCCAGCAGCTGGTACTCAACTAGCGGGAGAGGGGCGAGTACAGATACGCAGTATTTT,CASSWYSTSGRGASTDTQYF
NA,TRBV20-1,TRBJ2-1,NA,TGCAGTGCTCGCGGTCCCGCAGGTGAGCAGTTCTTC,CSARGPAGEQFF
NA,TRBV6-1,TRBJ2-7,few,TGTGCCAGCAGTGCCTACAGGGACGAGCAGTACTTC,CASSAYRDEQYF
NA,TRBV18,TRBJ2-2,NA,TGTGCCAGCTCACCCCCCGGGCCAGGGAACACCGGGGAGCTGTTTTTT,CASSPPGPGNTGELFF
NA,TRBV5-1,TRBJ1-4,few,TGCGCCAGCAGCCGTAACGGGGACGATGAAAAACTGTTTTTT,CASSRNGDDEKLFF
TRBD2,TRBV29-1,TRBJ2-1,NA,TGCAGCGTTGCGGATCTAGCGGGAGGGCCATACAATGAGCAGTTCTTC,CSVADLAGGPYNEQFF
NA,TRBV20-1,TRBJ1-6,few,TGCAGTGCCCTTTCAGGGGATTACGTGGTAGATTCACCCCTCCACTTT,CSALSGDYVVDSPLHF
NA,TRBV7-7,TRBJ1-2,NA,TGTGCCAGCAGCTTAGACGCGACGAACTATGGCTACACCTTC,CASSLDATNYGYTF
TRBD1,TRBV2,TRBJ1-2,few,TGTGCCAGCAGACGGGACAGAGAACCGGCTAACTATGGCTACACCTTC,CASRRDREPANYGYTF
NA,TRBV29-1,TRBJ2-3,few,TGCAGCGTTGAAGGTCGGTTCACAGATACGCAGTATTTT,CSVEGRFTDTQYF
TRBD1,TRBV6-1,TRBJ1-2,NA,TGTGCCAGCAGCCCACAACAGGGGGTCTATGGCTACACCTTC,CASSPQQGVYGYTF
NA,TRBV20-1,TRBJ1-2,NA,TGCAGTGCCGTCGGCGGCCTTTCCTATGGCTACACCTTC,CSAVGGLSYGYTF
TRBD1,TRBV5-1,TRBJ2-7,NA,TGCGCCAGCAGACCTACCGGGACAGCCGTTTACGAGCAGTACTTC,CASRPTGTAVYEQYF
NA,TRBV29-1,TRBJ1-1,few,TGCAGCGTTGTGGAACACCTTGAAACTGAAGCTTTCTTT,CSVVEHLETEAFF
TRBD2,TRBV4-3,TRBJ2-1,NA,TGCGCCAGCAGCCCCGGAGATAGCGGGAGGAATGAGCAGTTCTTC,CASSPGDSGRNEQFF
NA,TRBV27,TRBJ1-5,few,TGTGCCAGCAGTTCATTCCGATCGCTACTAGGGAGCAATCAGCCCCAGCATTTT,CASSSFRSLLGSNQPQHF